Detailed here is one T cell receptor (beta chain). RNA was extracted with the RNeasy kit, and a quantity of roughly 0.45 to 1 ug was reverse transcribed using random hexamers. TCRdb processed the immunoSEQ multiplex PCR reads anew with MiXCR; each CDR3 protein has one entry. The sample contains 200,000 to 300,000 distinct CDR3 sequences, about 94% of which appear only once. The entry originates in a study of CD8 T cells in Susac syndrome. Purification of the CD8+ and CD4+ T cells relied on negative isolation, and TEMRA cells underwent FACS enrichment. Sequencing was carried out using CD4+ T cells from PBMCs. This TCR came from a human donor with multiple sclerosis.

In DNA, the CDR3 is TGTGCCAGCACGCCCCGTCTGCAGGCGTGGGGAAATGTCGGGGAGCTGTTTTTT. Translated, it gives CASTPRLQAWGNVGELFF. This chain uses TRBV7-9 with TRBJ2-2; D unclear. The V gene lost 7 bases and the J gene lost 7 bases, with 28 bases spanning the gap. Germline CDR1 SEHNR, CDR2 FQNEAQ (reference sequence). The CDR3 spans 18 residues. The full variable domain, in which reference TRBV7-9 and TRBJ2-2 provide the parts outside the CDR3, is DTGVSQNPRHKITKRGQNVTFRCDPISEHNRLYWYRQTLGQGPEFLTYFQNEAQLEKSRLLSDRFSAERPKGSFSTLEIQRTEQGDSAMYLCASTPRLQAWGNVGELFFGEGSRLTVL.